This TCR beta chain originates from a study of T-cell reconstitution after alpha-beta-depleted transplantation in children. Germline CDR1 and CDR2: SGHRS and YFSETQ. J was trimmed by 5 bases and V by 3 bases; bases with no gene match: 7. The CDR3 is made up of 14 amino acids. Construction of the TCRbeta library involved unique molecular identifiers. TCRdb re-derived calls from the PCR reads in MiXCR, one entry per CDR3 protein. The repertoire has around 600,000 distinct CDR3 sequences, approximately 10% of them found once; the top ten carry approximately 4.1%. This clonotype was counted many times. The TCR originated in a human donor who donated a stem cell graft to a child with acute myeloid leukemia. The chain combines TRBV5-1 with TRBJ2-7, with 8 bases fitting TRBD1. The sample in question was PBMCs from the stem cell graft donor, obtained from the stem cell graft. The CDR3 protein is CASSSGQGNNEQYF. The CDR3 coding sequence is TGCGCCAGCAGCTCCGGACAGGGTAATAACGAGCAGTACTTC.